This T cell receptor beta chain originates from a study of regulatory T cells in long-lasting Graves disease. The CDR3 runs to 14 residues. V gave up 6 bases and J gave up 6 bases; unmatched junction bases: 6. This sample's time point: newly diagnosed GD, antithyroid drugs for less than 3 months. From RNA extracted from PBMCs, the TCR library was made. Sequencing libraries for TCR beta were prepared with iRepertoire HTBI primers and Arm-PCR of CDR3 regions. TCRdb ran MiXCR on the multiplex PCR reads and lists one entry per CDR3 protein. Of 200,000 to 250,000 distinct CDR3 sequences listed, roughly 19% are singletons. The data were also submitted as part of a second study, on T cells in Graves' hyperthyroidism and ophthalmopathy. That paper notes: A lack of ophthalmopathy progression within 18 months defined stable Graves' hyperthyroidism. Ophthalmopathy was distinguished from stable hyperthyroidism by 13 V-J signatures.

The V gene is TRBV12-3 or TRBV12-4, the J gene TRBJ2-2, with 8 bases that match TRBD1. The TCR originated in a woman aged 30 to 39 with Graves disease. The source material was peripheral blood mononuclear cells (PBMCs), sampled at new diagnosis, from a patient treated with antithyroid drugs. The CDR3 nucleotides read TGTGCCAGCAGGGACAGGGATTTGGCCGGGGAGCTGTTTTTT. It is translated as CASRDRDLAGELFF.